This is a list of T cell receptor beta chains from one sample in a study of T cells in Graves' hyperthyroidism and ophthalmopathy. TCRdb ran MiXCR on the multiplex PCR reads and lists one entry per CDR3 protein. This table holds 450,000 to 700,000 distinct CDR3 sequences, about 43% found once. Material for sequencing was peripheral blood or thyroid tissue (not recorded which). The receptors come from an adult woman with Graves' disease, either hyperthyroidism or ophthalmopathy (not recorded which). Both conserved end residues are part of each CDR3. The D gene is left open where the match is weak. Clone size appears in some rows only: once, few, many, or a class for an expanded clone.

J gene	V gene	CDR3 length	D gene	clone size	CDR3 protein	CDR3 DNA
TRBJ1-2	TRBV19	13	NA	many	CASSIHGNYGYTF	TGTGCCAGTAGTATTCATGGTAACTATGGCTACACCTTC
TRBJ2-5	TRBV15	17	TRBD1	many	CATSRTKQGFGQETQYF	TGTGCCACCAGCAGAACCAAACAGGGGTTCGGGCAGGAGACCCAGTACTTC
TRBJ1-1	TRBV29-1	13	NA	NA	CSVGITGPTEAFF	TGCAGCGTAGGGATCACAGGGCCCACTGAAGCTTTCTTT
TRBJ1-1	TRBV4-1	11	NA	NA	CASSRTEEAFF	TGTGCCAGCAGCCGGACAGAAGAAGCTTTCTTT
TRBJ1-4	TRBV7-6	16	NA	many	CASSRGRDRANEKLFF	TGTGCCAGCAGCCGAGGGAGGGATCGAGCTAATGAAAAACTGTTTTTT
TRBJ1-1	TRBV7-3	13	NA	NA	CASSLGTYEEAFF	TGTGCCAGCAGCTTAGGGACATATGAAGAAGCTTTCTTT
TRBJ1-1	TRBV20-1	11	NA	NA	CSLESGSKAFF	TGCAGCTTAGAGTCAGGGAGTAAAGCTTTCTTT
TRBJ1-5	TRBV20-1	16	NA	NA	CSASTGLGAGNQPQHF	TGCAGTGCTAGTACAGGGTTGGGGGCTGGCAATCAGCCCCAGCATTTT
TRBJ2-6	TRBV7-2	14	NA	NA	CASSNNQGIYVLTF	TGTGCCAGCAGCAACAACCAGGGGATCTACGTCCTGACTTTC
TRBJ2-5	TRBV20-1	10	NA	once	CRLDQETQYF	TGCAGGCTAGACCAAGAGACCCAGTACTTC
TRBJ1-1	TRBV10-2	14	NA	NA	CASSDVAANTEAFF	TGCGCCAGCAGTGACGTGGCAGCGAACACTGAAGCTTTCTTT
TRBJ1-6	TRBV7-2	15	NA	once	CASSLAGAHNSPLHF	TGTGCCAGCAGCTTAGCAGGGGCACATAATTCACCCCTCCACTTT
TRBJ1-1	TRBV11-2	10	NA	once	CASSLDGNFF	TGTGCCAGCAGCTTAGATGGGAATTTCTTT
TRBJ2-1	TRBV7-3	13	TRBD2	NA	CASSLSTSGEQFF	TGTGCCAGCAGCTTGAGTACTAGCGGAGAGCAGTTCTTC